One sample yielded the 18 T cell receptor beta chains listed below, sequenced in a study of blood T cell repertoires in COVID-19. The assay was immunoSEQ multiplex PCR, and TCRdb's table has in-frame clones only and misses some. The table lists 200,000 or so clones, 70% to 90% of them singletons. The sequenced sample consisted of PBMCs or T cells enriched from blood (not recorded which). These receptors were obtained from a woman between 40 and 55 years old with acute COVID-19.

The rearrangement joins TRBV27 to TRBJ2-7, with TRBD1 matching over 8 bases. V dropped 8 bases and J dropped 6; count of bases not matched to a gene: 12. The CDR3 extends over 14 amino acids. Germline assignment: CDR1 MNHEY and CDR2 SMNVEV (reference sequence). In DNA form, the CDR3 reads TGTGCCAGCCGGGCAGGACAGGGAGCGGGCGAGCAGTACTTC. Protein product: CASRAGQGAGEQYF.

This chain joins TRBV11-2 and TRBJ2-7; TRBD1 agrees at 10 bases. CDR3 size: 14 residues. The V segment lost 6 bases and the J segment 7 bases; nucleotides outside the gene matches: 9. CDR1 SGHAT and CDR2 FQNNGV come from the germline V gene. The CDR3 nucleotides read TGTGCCAGCAGACGTGGGACAGGGGTCGGGGAGCAGTACTTC. Translated: CASRRGTGVGEQYF.

The J gene is TRBJ2-1, the V gene TRBV19; tentatively, D is TRBD1 (6 bases). The CDR3 extends over 16 amino acids. Germline CDR1 is LNHDA and CDR2 is SQIVND (reference sequence). Trimming took off 7 bases at V and 5 bases at J, with 21 bases between the two ends. CDR3 residues: CASTQGGAVDDNEQFF. The DNA for the CDR3 is TGTGCCAGTACCCAAGGGGGAGCGGTCGACGACAATGAGCAGTTCTTC.

V gene TRBV19 combines with J gene TRBJ1-6, with a possible D match to TRBD1 (6 bases). The CDR3 contains 14 residues. Trimming shortened V by 6 bases and J by 6 bases, and 12 bases separated the two germline ends. Germline values: CDR1 LNHDA, CDR2 SQIVND (reference sequence). The CDR3 coding sequence is TGTGCCAGTAGCGACCACAGGGTTAATTCACCCCTCCACTTT. It specifies CASSDHRVNSPLHF.

The chain recombines TRBV19 with TRBJ2-7, with a tentative D call TRBD2 (5 bases). CDR1 and CDR2 from the germline V gene are LNHDA and SQIVND (reference sequence). V was shortened by 6 bases and J by 3 bases, with 9 bases between the two germline ends. The CDR3 loop spans 12 amino acids. CDR3 sequence reads: CASSPGFYEQYF. CDR3 nucleotide sequence: TGTGCCAGTAGCCCGGGATTCTACGAGCAGTACTTC.

The genes are TRBV18 and TRBJ2-7; tentative D call: TRBD2 (6 bases). V was clipped by 2 bases and J by 5 bases, with 16 bases between them. The CDR3 loop spans 15 amino acids. CDR1 is KGHSH, CDR2 LQKENI, per germline. The chain's CDR3 is CASSPILEGGHEQYF. The CDR3 DNA reads TGTGCCAGCTCACCAATTCTCGAGGGAGGTCACGAGCAGTACTTC.

This chain joins TRBV11-2 and TRBJ2-5; no reliable D call. Germline loops: CDR1 SGHAT, CDR2 FQNNGV. Trimming took off 5 bases at V and 5 bases at J, with 15 bases between the two ends. The CDR3 is 14 amino acids. In DNA, the CDR3 is TGTGCCAGCAGCCAAACGCCGAGTATCGAGACCCAGTACTTC. It is translated as CASSQTPSIETQYF.

This chain joins TRBV19 and TRBJ2-4, with a possible D match to TRBD1 (6 bases). V lost 7 bases to trimming and J lost 4 bases, with 14 bases between them. CDR1 is LNHDA, CDR2 SQIVND, per germline (reference sequence). This CDR3 is 14 amino acids long. CDR3 DNA sequence: TGTGCCAGTAAAGAACAGGGTCTAAAAAACATTCAGTACTTC. Residues: CASKEQGLKNIQYF.

This sequence joins TRBV30 and TRBJ2-7; D is uncertain. The germline CDR1 and CDR2 sequences are GTSNPN and SVGIG (reference sequence). The length of the CDR3 is 11 residues. V was clipped by 5 bases and J by 1 base, with 6 bases between them. This CDR3 is CAWGSSYEQYF. The CDR3 DNA sequence: TGTGCCTGGGGGTCTTCCTACGAGCAGTACTTC. Together with reference TRBV30 and TRBJ2-7, the CDR3 gives the full variable domain: SQTIHQWPATLVQPVGSPLSLECTVEGTSNPNLYWYRQAAGRGLQLLFYSVGIGQISSEVPQNLSASRPQDRQFILSSKKLLLSDSGFYLCAWGSSYEQYFGPGTRLTVT.

The CDR3 DNA follows: TGTGCCAGCAGTCCCGGGACAGAGACACGGTATGGCTACACCTTC. It yields the protein CASSPGTETRYGYTF. V usage is TRBV27 and J usage is TRBJ1-2, with 7 bases that match TRBD1. Germline CDR1 reads MNHEY; CDR2 reads SMNVEV (reference sequence). The V and J ends lost 5 bases and 5 bases, in that order; junction bases with no gene match: 11. This CDR3 is built from 15 residues.

V usage is TRBV19 and J usage is TRBJ1-2; the D is unclear. V shed 3 bases and J shed 7 bases, with 12 bases lying between them. Looked up from germline, CDR1 is LNHDA and CDR2 is SQIVND (reference sequence). The CDR3 sequence is 13 residues long. DNA for the CDR3: TGTGCCAGTAGTATTTTAGCCCAAGGTGGCTACACCTTC. Encoded protein: CASSILAQGGYTF.

As DNA, the CDR3 is TGCGCCAGCAGCTTGCATGACAGAACCTACGAGCAGTACTTC. It yields the protein CASSLHDRTYEQYF. The V gene is TRBV5-1, the J gene TRBJ2-7; TRBD1 is a possible D gene (5 bases). Trimming left V 1 base short and J 2 bases short, with 10 bases between. The germline gives CDR1 SGHRS, CDR2 YFSETQ. This CDR3 spans 14 amino acids.

The rearrangement uses TRBV7-3 and TRBJ2-1; 13 bases are shared with TRBD2. Trimming at V came to 2 bases and at J to 9 bases, leaving 7 bases not matched to a gene. Germline CDR1 SGHTA, CDR2 FQGTGA. The CDR3 has 16 amino acids. The CDR3 sequence is CASSLPGTSGKVEQFF. The CDR3 coding sequence is TGTGCCAGCAGCTTACCCGGGACTAGCGGGAAGGTTGAGCAGTTCTTC.

The chain joins TRBV5-4 to TRBJ2-3; 9 bases fit TRBD2. The CDR3 extends over 15 amino acids. J was trimmed by 3 bases and V by 7 bases; bases with no gene match: 9. Germline CDR1 and CDR2: SGHNT and YYREEE (reference sequence). The CDR3 DNA is TGTGCCAGCCAGCGGGAGGTGAGTCGGACAGATACGCAGTATTTT. Protein: CASQREVSRTDTQYF.

The genes are TRBV5-1 and TRBJ2-2; D not resolved. The V end was cut by 4 bases, the J end by 8 bases, with 3 bases between. Germline CDR1 and CDR2: SGHRS and YFSETQ. There are 10 residues in the CDR3. The CDR3 DNA is TGCGCCAGCAGCCCGGGGGAGCTGTTTTTT. Residues: CASSPGELFF.

To note about this clone: This sample also contains other DNA sequences that code for the same CDR3. The chain couples TRBV18 to TRBJ2-1, with 9 bases identical to TRBD2. The CDR3 totals 15 residues. Germline V lookup: CDR1 KGHSH, CDR2 LQKENI. Unmatched junction bases numbered 2, after V lost 1 base and J lost 4 bases. CDR3 protein: CASSPLAGEYNEQFF. The DNA of the CDR3 is TGTGCCAGCTCACCACTAGCGGGAGAGTACAATGAGCAGTTCTTC. Full variable domain (rest looked up from reference TRBV18 and TRBJ2-1): NAGVMQNPRHLVRRRGQEARLRCSPMKGHSHVYWYRQLPEEGLKFMVYLQKENIIDESGMPKERFSAEFPKEGPSILRIQQVVRGDSAAYFCASSPLAGEYNEQFFGPGTRLTVL.

V is TRBV11-2 and J is TRBJ2-1, with 12 bases lining up with TRBD2. The V gene's germline CDR1 is SGHAT and CDR2 FQNNGV. CDR3 size: 15 residues. V shed 8 bases, J shed 9 bases, and the junction held 11 bases outside the gene matches. CDR3 sequence (DNA): TGTGCCAGCGCCGATGCGGGACTAGCGGGTATTGAGCAGTTCTTC. Protein sequence: CASADAGLAGIEQFF.

The V gene is TRBV5-4, the J gene TRBJ2-3; no reliable D call. CDR1 is SGHNT and CDR2 is YYREEE in the germline V gene (reference sequence). Trimming removed 0 bases from V and 6 bases from J, with 14 bases in between. This CDR3 has 15 residues. The DNA for the CDR3 is TGTGCCAGCAGCTTGGCCCTAAAGACTGCTGATACGCAGTATTTT. Its translation: CASSLALKTADTQYF.